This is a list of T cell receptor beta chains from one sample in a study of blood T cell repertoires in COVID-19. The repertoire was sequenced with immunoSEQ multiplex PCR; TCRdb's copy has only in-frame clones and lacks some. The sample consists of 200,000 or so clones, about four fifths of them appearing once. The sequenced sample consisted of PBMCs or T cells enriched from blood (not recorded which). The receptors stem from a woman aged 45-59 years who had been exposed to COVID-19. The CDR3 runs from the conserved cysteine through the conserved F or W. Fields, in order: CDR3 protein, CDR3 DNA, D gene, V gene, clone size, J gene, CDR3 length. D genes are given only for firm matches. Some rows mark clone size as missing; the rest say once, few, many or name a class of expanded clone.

CASSYLSEAFF TGTGCCAGCAGTTACCTCAGTGAAGCTTTCTTT - TRBV6-5 few TRBJ1-1 11
CASRSRGTGFGEAFF TGTGCCAGCAGAAGTAGAGGGACAGGGTTCGGTGAAGCTTTCTTT TRBD1 TRBV6-5 once TRBJ1-1 15
CASSPWTSGGTTGELFF TGTGCCAGCAGCCCCTGGACTAGCGGGGGGACTACCGGGGAGCTGTTTTTT TRBD2 TRBV3-1/TRBV3-2 many TRBJ2-2 17
CASSLASGLVGSYNEQFF TGTGCCAGCAGCTTAGCCTCGGGACTCGTGGGCTCCTACAATGAGCAGTTCTTC - TRBV7-8 once TRBJ2-1 18
CASSVALNTEAFF TGTGCCAGCAGCGTAGCGTTAAACACTGAAGCTTTCTTT - TRBV9 - TRBJ1-1 13
CASSFDRETYNEQFF TGTGCCAGCAGCTTCGACAGGGAAACCTACAATGAGCAGTTCTTC TRBD1 TRBV7-9 - TRBJ2-1 15
CASSPPLLDSFNTEAFF TGTGCCAGTAGTCCCCCCCTCCTCGACAGTTTTAACACTGAAGCTTTCTTT - TRBV19 - TRBJ1-1 17
CASRKGFGNEQFF TGTGCCAGCAGGAAGGGGTTCGGCAATGAGCAGTTCTTC - TRBV12-3/TRBV12-4 - TRBJ2-1 13
CASRPTSGGDNEQFF TGTGCCAGCCGCCCGACTAGCGGGGGGGACAATGAGCAGTTCTTC TRBD2 TRBV9 - TRBJ2-1 15
CASSLAGGTYEQYF TGTGCCAGCAGCTTAGCGGGAGGGACATACGAGCAGTACTTC TRBD2 TRBV11-2 - TRBJ2-7 14
CASSPSNGLAGRPVFHEQYF TGCGCCAGCAGCCCCTCGAATGGGCTAGCGGGGAGGCCGGTATTCCACGAGCAGTACTTC TRBD2 TRBV4-3 - TRBJ2-7 20
CASSRGINTGELFF TGCGCCAGCAGCCGGGGGATCAACACCGGGGAGCTGTTTTTT - TRBV5-1 - TRBJ2-2 14
CASGLPAGTGMNTEAFF TGTGCTAGTGGTTTGCCTGCGGGGACGGGGATGAACACTGAAGCTTTCTTT - TRBV12-5 - TRBJ1-1 17
CASSFIDRSHGYTF TGTGCCAGCAGTTTTATAGACAGGAGCCATGGCTACACCTTC - TRBV6-5 - TRBJ1-2 14
CASSGAMESLDEQFF TGTGCCAGCAGTGGGGCCATGGAGAGCCTCGATGAGCAGTTCTTC - TRBV28 - TRBJ2-1 15
CASSVQAGTRCF TGTGCCAGCAGTGTACAAGCGGGGACGCGTTGTTTC TRBD2 TRBV2 - TRBJ2-7 12
CSVEGLEAFF TGCAGCGTTGAAGGCCTCGAGGCTTTCTTT - TRBV29-1 once TRBJ1-1 10
CASSLVGRATNQPQHF TGTGCCAGCAGCTTAGTTGGGAGGGCTACGAATCAGCCCCAGCATTTT - TRBV11-2 few TRBJ1-5 16
CASSFGGNSYNEQFF TGTGCCAGCTCCTTTGGGGGGAACTCCTACAATGAGCAGTTCTTC - TRBV18 few TRBJ2-1 15
CASSLTGVPYEQYF TGTGCCAGCAGTTTAACCGGAGTCCCCTACGAGCAGTACTTC - TRBV28 - TRBJ2-7 14
CASSRGDTQYF TGTGCCAGCTCGCGGGGAGATACGCAGTATTTT - TRBV28 - TRBJ2-3 11
CASSLGGGNQPQHF TGCGCCAGCAGCCTGGGGGGAGGCAATCAGCCCCAGCATTTT - TRBV5-1 - TRBJ1-5 14
CACSRVGNTEAFF TGTGCCTGTTCGAGGGTTGGGAACACTGAAGCTTTCTTT - TRBV30 - TRBJ1-1 13
CSVEGTGGPNLEVF TGCAGCGTTGAAGGGACAGGGGGTCCGAATTTGGAAGTCTTC TRBD1 TRBV29-1 few TRBJ2-1 14
CAPPGGRVRFGTDTQYF TGTGCGCCTCCGGGGGGGCGGGTTCGCTTCGGCACAGATACGCAGTATTTT TRBD2 TRBV6-4 - TRBJ2-3 17
CASSLRGAKETQYF TGTGCCAGCAGCTTACGGGGGGCCAAGGAGACCCAGTACTTC - TRBV7-9 - TRBJ2-5 14
CASSPGNYGYTF TGTGCCAGCAGTCCAGGAAACTATGGCTACACCTTC - TRBV27 - TRBJ1-2 12
CSVDLTGGNTEAFF TGCAGCGTTGACCTAACAGGGGGAAACACTGAAGCTTTCTTT TRBD1 TRBV29-1 once TRBJ1-1 14
CASSWTYRGNEKLFF TGCGCCAGCAGCTGGACGTACAGGGGTAATGAAAAACTGTTTTTT TRBD1 TRBV4-3 once TRBJ1-4 15
CASSRQDSPLHF TGTGCCAGCAGCCGGCAGGATTCACCCCTCCACTTT - TRBV3-1/TRBV3-2 - TRBJ1-6 12
CASSVKPSRGGMSEKLFF TGTGCCAGCAGCGTAAAACCCTCCCGGGGGGGGATGAGTGAAAAACTGTTTTTT - TRBV9 - TRBJ1-4 18
CSVESRFNYGYTF TGCAGCGTTGAAAGTAGATTCAACTATGGCTACACCTTC - TRBV29-1 once TRBJ1-2 13
CASSSIGGAPLHF TGTGCCAGCAGCTCAATTGGCGGGGCACCCCTCCACTTT - TRBV7-2 - TRBJ1-6 13
CASSYRDTKRQGTGNTIYF TGTGCCAGCTCATACCGGGACACCAAAAGACAGGGGACTGGAAACACCATATATTTT TRBD1 TRBV18 once TRBJ1-3 19
CSVDGGYGYTF TGCAGCGTTGACGGGGGCTATGGCTACACCTTC - TRBV29-1 - TRBJ1-2 11
CASRPPSSYEQYF TGTGCCAGCAGGCCGCCGAGCTCCTACGAGCAGTACTTC - TRBV6-5 - TRBJ2-7 13
CASSFQGLPGEQYF TGTGCCAGCAGCTTTCAGGGACTGCCTGGGGAGCAGTACTTC - TRBV3-1/TRBV3-2 - TRBJ2-7 14
CASSVEGKNGDF TGTGCCAGCAGCGTAGAAGGTAAGAACGGGGACTTC - TRBV9 - TRBJ2-7 12
CASSLGGSSGNTIYF TGTGCCAGCAGTTTAGGTGGCAGCTCTGGAAACACCATATATTTT - TRBV28 - TRBJ1-3 15
CASSESTGVGKQYF TGTGCCAGCAGCGAATCGACGGGGGTGGGGAAGCAGTACTTC - TRBV9 - TRBJ2-7 14
CASSSFRAGELFF TGTGCCAGCAGCTCTTTCCGGGCCGGGGAGCTGTTTTTT - TRBV3-1/TRBV3-2 - TRBJ2-2 13